What follows are 13 T cell receptor beta chains derived from one specimen sequenced in a study of patients and donors after allogeneic stem cell transplantation. TCRdb called the RT-PCR reads again in MiXCR, with one record for every CDR3 protein. Of around 150,000 distinct CDR3 sequences detected, approximately 28% appear once; the ten largest clones hold around 3%. The sample taken for sequencing was blood, either unsorted or a sorted T cell fraction (not recorded which). The receptors here all came from a human donor who was either an allogeneic HSCT recipient or a stem cell or donor lymphocyte infusion donor (not recorded which). It is not recorded whose cells these are; they may come from a transplant donor.

This clonotype has a handful of counts. The rearrangement links TRBV5-1 to TRBJ1-1, with 8 bases matching TRBD1. J was trimmed by 3 bases and V by 3 bases; bases with no gene match: 1. This CDR3 has 13 residues. CDR1 and CDR2 (germline): SGHRS, YFSETQ. Written as DNA, the CDR3 is TGCGCCAGCAGCTACAGGGGGGACACTGAAGCTTTCTTT. This translates into CASSYRGDTEAFF.

The chain carries TRBV20-1 and TRBJ2-2; D may be TRBD1 or TRBD2 (5 bases each). Germline V lookup: CDR1 DFQATT, CDR2 SNEGSKA (reference sequence). Trimming took 3 bases from V and 6 from J, leaving 8 bases between them. CDR3 length: 12 amino acids. CDR3 sequence: CSASGGAGELFF. In DNA form, the CDR3 reads TGCAGTGCTAGTGGGGGTGCCGGGGAGCTGTTTTTT.

The chain employs TRBV6-1 and TRBJ2-7; D not resolved. V was clipped by 6 bases and J by 6 bases, with 6 bases between them. Germline CDR1 and CDR2: MNHNS and SASEGT. This CDR3 has 10 amino acids. The DNA of the CDR3 is TGTGCCAGCAGACATCTCGAGCAGTACTTC. Protein sequence: CASRHLEQYF.

In this sample, this clonotype turned up a few times. CDR3 protein: CASSSPSGSSYNEQFF. The CDR3 DNA is TGTGCCAGCAGTTCCCCCAGCGGGAGCTCCTACAATGAGCAGTTCTTC. The rearrangement joins TRBV28 to TRBJ2-1; TRBD2 agrees at 8 bases. Looked up from germline, CDR1 is MDHEN and CDR2 is SYDVKM. The CDR3 runs to 16 residues. V lost 4 bases, J lost 0 bases, and 5 bases stayed unmatched.

V usage is TRBV4-1 and J usage is TRBJ2-4, with a weak D call TRBD1 (6 bases). CDR1 MGHRA and CDR2 YSYEKL come from the germline V gene. This CDR3 has 15 amino acids. The ends were cut back, 3 bases at V and 2 bases at J, with 11 bases in the middle. Written as DNA, the CDR3 is TGCGCCAGCAGCCAGGGGGCTGGGACCAAAAACATTCAGTACTTC. Protein sequence: CASSQGAGTKNIQYF.

V is TRBV27 and J is TRBJ2-4; possibly TRBD1 for D (6 bases). The CDR3 contains 13 residues. In germline, CDR1 is MNHEY, CDR2 SMNVEV (reference sequence). V was pared by 5 bases and J by 5 bases, with 10 bases between. The DNA for the CDR3 is TGTGCCAGCAGTCCCGGACAGCAAAACATTCAGTACTTC. It is translated as CASSPGQQNIQYF.

The V call is TRBV20-1, the J call TRBJ2-7; 11 nucleotides agree with TRBD2. CDR3 size: 14 residues. Germline lookup yields CDR1 DFQATT and CDR2 SNEGSKA (reference sequence). The trim removed 3 bases at V and 4 bases at J, leaving 5 bases unmatched. The CDR3 is CSASGLAGLYEQYF. The CDR3 DNA reads as TGCAGTGCTAGCGGACTAGCGGGCCTATACGAGCAGTACTTC.

In its sample, this clonotype was seen a few times. V and J are TRBV20-1 and TRBJ2-7; 9 nucleotides match TRBD2. V lost 3 bases and J lost 2; bases outside the gene matches: 8. Germline V gives CDR1 DFQATT, CDR2 SNEGSKA (reference sequence). CDR3 size: 15 residues. The CDR3 nucleotides are TGCAGTGCTAGGACATGGCGGGAGGGCCCCTACGAGCAGTACTTC. Protein product: CSARTWREGPYEQYF.

The chain uses TRBV29-1 and TRBJ2-3; no clear D gene. Trimming removed 4 bases from V and 0 bases from J, with 8 bases in between. From germline, CDR1 is SQVTM and CDR2 ANQGSEA. The CDR3 has 13 amino acids. CDR3 DNA sequence: TGCAGCGTTGTCCGGCACAGCACAGATACGCAGTATTTT. This gives the protein CSVVRHSTDTQYF.

This clonotype was seen at least ten times. The chain is built from TRBV7-2 and TRBJ1-5, with TRBD1 matching 7 bases. Germline values: CDR1 SGHTA, CDR2 FQGNSA. The CDR3 extends over 15 amino acids. Trimming removed 4 bases from V and 0 bases from J; junction bases left unmatched: 3. The CDR3 nucleotides read TGTGCCAGCAGCTCGGGACAGAGTAGCAATCAGCCCCAGCATTTT. This encodes CASSSGQSSNQPQHF.

This clonotype was observed a few times. The J gene is TRBJ1-5, the V gene TRBV28, with D maybe TRBD1 (6 bases). Per germline, CDR1 MDHEN and CDR2 SYDVKM. This CDR3 spans 14 amino acids. V was trimmed by 10 bases and J by 2 bases, leaving 15 bases between them. The CDR3: CAIWGPGGNQPQHF. The CDR3 nucleotides are TGTGCCATTTGGGGGCCGGGCGGCAATCAGCCCCAGCATTTT. The whole variable domain, filled in from reference TRBV28 and TRBJ1-5, reads DVKVTQSSRYLVKRTGEKVFLECVQDMDHENMFWYRQDPGLGLRLIYFSYDVKMKEKGDIPEGYSVSREKKERFSLILESASTNQTSMYLCAIWGPGGNQPQHFGDGTRLSIL.

This clonotype was seen many times. The chain couples TRBV28 to TRBJ1-5; 7 bases agree with TRBD1. Germline CDR1 MDHEN, CDR2 SYDVKM. The V segment lost 8 bases and the J segment 4 bases; nucleotides outside the gene matches: 8. This CDR3 is 14 amino acids long. CDR3 bases: TGTGCCAGCCAGACAGGGCCGGGGAATCAGCCCCAGCATTTT. This sequence encodes CASQTGPGNQPQHF.

V usage is TRBV4-3 and J usage is TRBJ1-4; the D gene is possibly TRBD1 (5 bases). The CDR3 extends over 14 amino acids. V was trimmed by 0 bases and J by 6 bases, leaving 8 bases between them. Germline values: CDR1 LGHNA, CDR2 YSLEER. The CDR3 region has the DNA TGCGCCAGCAGCCAAGATATGGGGGATGAAAAACTGTTTTTT. This sequence encodes CASSQDMGDEKLFF.